The source of this T cell receptor beta chain is a study of T cells expressing NK-cell markers. What made the TCR beta cDNA was 5'RACE template switching with UMIs. TCRdb re-called the 5' RACE reads and shows each CDR3 protein once, DNA omitted. The sample holds about 380,000 distinct CDR3 sequences. A word on this clonotype: The target antigen is unknown.

Whole-study findings and limits: No clear determination of HCMV specificity was made for expanded NKG2C+ T cell clones.

The CDR3 covers 16 residues. Specimen: blood T cells: a sorted CD56 or NKG2C T cell subset, CD4+ or CD8+ T cells, or bulk PBMC T cells (not recorded which). The rearrangement uses TRBV12-3 or TRBV12-4 and TRBJ2-7; no DNA is available, so the TRBD2 call from TCRdb remains unchecked. This clonotype originated in a man aged 18-70 years in good health. CDR3 region: CASSLGGAGVYAEQYF.